This T cell receptor beta chain was observed in a study of blood T cell repertoires in COVID-19. Study in general: T cells, B-cell-depleted T cells, or PBMCs provided the cDNA or gDNA that served as material.

Those who participated ranged in age from about 18 to 95 years and resided in around 22 US areas. In assigning cohorts, the study relied on participant-reported clinical history. Assay used: immunoSEQ multiplex PCR; TCRdb lists only in-frame clones, some missing. The table has some 250,000 clones, about nine tenths seen once; the top ten hold 15%. This receptor was obtained from a man aged 18-30 years who had recovered from COVID-19. Sequenced sample: PBMCs or T cells enriched from blood (not recorded which).

The CDR3 is CASSTSGNSQNIQYF. In DNA, the CDR3 is TGCGCCAGCAGCACTAGCGGGAACTCGCAAAACATTCAGTACTTC. This chain connects TRBV5-1 to TRBJ2-4; 10 nucleotides line up with TRBD2. The CDR3 is 15 amino acids. Germline values: CDR1 SGHRS, CDR2 YFSETQ. V shed 4 bases and J 5 bases; nucleotides not matched to a gene: 6.